The rows below give T cell receptor beta chains drawn from one sample of a study of T-cell reconstitution after alpha-beta-depleted transplantation in children. TCRdb passed the PCR reads through MiXCR, listing each CDR3 protein once. The repertoire holds about 500,000 distinct CDR3 sequences, with 32% as singletons. Sequences were derived from PBMCs from the stem cell graft donor, sampled from the stem cell graft. These receptor sequences come from a human donor who donated a stem cell graft to a child with aplastic anemia. CDR3s include the opening cysteine and the closing phenylalanine or tryptophan. D genes are given only for firm matches. The listing skips clone size in some rows; elsewhere it reads once, few, many or a size class.

TRBJ2-1 | TRBD2 | TRBV10-3 | NA | CAISERPSGAPSYNEQFF | TGTGCCATCAGTGAGCGTCCTAGCGGGGCTCCCTCCTACAATGAGCAGTTCTTC
TRBJ1-3 | TRBD1 | TRBV19 | NA | CASSKTSIGQGALDTIYF | TGTGCCAGCTCAAAAACCTCCATAGGCCAGGGGGCCTTGGACACCATATATTTT
TRBJ1-1 | TRBD1 | TRBV10-3 | many | CAIGTGDTEAFF | TGTGCCATCGGGACAGGGGACACTGAAGCTTTCTTT
TRBJ2-2 | NA | TRBV10-3 | NA | CAISEGHNTGELFF | TGTGCCATCAGTGAGGGGCATAACACCGGGGAGCTGTTTTTT
TRBJ2-1 | TRBD2 | TRBV3-1 | NA | CASSQEASGRARFNEQFF | TGTGCCAGCAGCCAAGAGGCTAGCGGGAGGGCCCGGTTCAATGAGCAGTTCTTC
TRBJ2-7 | NA | TRBV20-1 | few | CSAPGAPSYEQYF | TGCAGTGCTCCCGGGGCCCCCTCCTACGAGCAGTACTTC
TRBJ1-2 | NA | TRBV5-5 | few | CASSSSSGVYGYTF | TGTGCCAGCAGCTCCAGTTCAGGGGTCTATGGCTACACCTTC
TRBJ1-5 | TRBD1 | TRBV20-1 | few | CSARDGTDNQPQHF | TGCAGTGCTAGAGACGGGACAGATAATCAGCCCCAGCATTTT
TRBJ1-5 | NA | TRBV10-3 | NA | CAISELDRDSNQPQHF | TGTGCCATCAGTGAACTCGACCGGGATAGCAATCAGCCCCAGCATTTT
TRBJ2-5 | NA | TRBV6-2/TRBV6-3 | few | CASSKGEQETQYF | TGTGCCAGCTCCAAAGGCGAACAAGAGACCCAGTACTTC
TRBJ1-5 | NA | TRBV6-1 | NA | CASSALYSERNQPQHF | TGTGCCAGCAGTGCTCTTTACAGTGAGCGCAATCAGCCCCAGCATTTT
TRBJ2-1 | TRBD2 | TRBV6-1 | few | CASRTGLGYNEQFF | TGTGCCAGCAGGACGGGACTAGGCTACAATGAGCAGTTCTTC
TRBJ2-5 | NA | TRBV5-4 | NA | CASSSRDFQETQYF | TGTGCCAGCAGCTCCAGGGACTTCCAAGAGACCCAGTACTTC
TRBJ2-3 | NA | TRBV28 | NA | CASTLTGSDTQYF | TGTGCCAGCACCTTGACAGGATCAGATACGCAGTATTTT
TRBJ2-3 | TRBD2 | TRBV6-5 | NA | CASSYRSGVSQDTQYF | TGTGCCAGCAGTTATCGGAGCGGGGTTTCCCAAGATACGCAGTATTTT
TRBJ2-1 | NA | TRBV4-2 | NA | CASSHDTRAAYNEQFF | TGTGCCAGCAGCCACGACACTAGGGCGGCCTACAATGAGCAGTTCTTC
TRBJ2-3 | NA | TRBV5-1 | NA | CASRVGNQESTDTQYF | TGCGCCAGCAGGGTGGGGAACCAGGAGAGCACAGATACGCAGTATTTT
TRBJ1-1 | NA | TRBV5-1 | NA | CASSLAVKEKTEAFF | TGCGCCAGCAGCTTGGCCGTCAAGGAAAAGACTGAAGCTTTCTTT
TRBJ2-1 | NA | TRBV20-1 | NA | CSARRKSSYNEQFF | TGCAGTGCTAGACGTAAAAGCTCCTACAATGAGCAGTTCTTC
TRBJ2-2 | NA | TRBV12-3/TRBV12-4 | NA | CASRVFGAANTGELFF | TGTGCCAGCAGGGTTTTCGGGGCCGCGAACACCGGGGAGCTGTTTTTT
TRBJ1-1 | NA | TRBV20-1 | many | CSAASGSQANTEAFF | TGCAGTGCCGCCTCGGGGAGTCAGGCGAACACTGAAGCTTTCTTT
TRBJ2-1 | TRBD2 | TRBV5-4 | NA | CASSLAPAGGIHEQFF | TGTGCCAGCAGCTTGGCCCCCGCGGGAGGTATCCATGAGCAGTTCTTC
TRBJ1-4 | TRBD1 | TRBV5-6 | NA | CASSPGQRPEKLFF | TGTGCCAGCAGCCCGGGACAGAGGCCTGAAAAACTGTTTTTT
TRBJ1-2 | NA | TRBV15 | NA | CATSSPRLGRLGGYTF | TGTGCCACCAGCAGTCCAAGGTTGGGCAGGTTGGGTGGCTACACCTTC
TRBJ2-7 | TRBD2 | TRBV9 | few | CASSVGGFSYEQYF | TGTGCCAGCAGCGTCGGGGGGTTCTCCTACGAGCAGTACTTC
TRBJ1-2 | NA | TRBV9 | NA | CASSAGGLGYTF | TGTGCCAGCAGCGCGGGGGGGCTTGGCTACACCTTC
TRBJ2-3 | NA | TRBV29-1 | NA | CSPLIKDTQYF | TGCAGCCCGTTGATAAAGGATACGCAGTATTTT
TRBJ1-1 | NA | TRBV20-1 | NA | CSARVGGKGYEAFF | TGCAGTGCTAGAGTTGGGGGTAAGGGGTATGAAGCTTTCTTT
TRBJ1-1 | NA | TRBV28 | once | CASGYTNTEAFF | TGTGCCAGCGGTTACACGAACACTGAAGCTTTCTTT
TRBJ1-2 | NA | TRBV27 | NA | CASSLSNGAYGYTF | TGTGCCAGCAGTTTATCCAACGGAGCCTATGGCTACACCTTC
TRBJ1-1 | NA | TRBV7-3 | NA | CASSLMADTEAFF | TGTGCCAGCAGCTTAATGGCGGACACTGAAGCTTTCTTT
TRBJ2-1 | NA | TRBV29-1 | NA | CSAGSRSSYNEQFF | TGCAGCGCTGGATCCAGGAGCTCCTACAATGAGCAGTTCTTC
TRBJ2-7 | NA | TRBV12-3/TRBV12-4 | few | CASSFEYAPRTSYEQYF | TGTGCCAGCAGTTTCGAGTACGCCCCAAGAACCTCCTACGAGCAGTACTTC
TRBJ1-5 | NA | TRBV12-3/TRBV12-4 | few | CASSFQGRVGVQPQHF | TGTGCCAGCAGTTTTCAGGGCAGGGTGGGGGTTCAGCCCCAGCATTTT
TRBJ2-1 | TRBD2 | TRBV29-1 | NA | CSVDTLAGYNEQFF | TGCAGCGTTGATACCCTAGCGGGATACAATGAGCAGTTCTTC
TRBJ2-7 | TRBD2 | TRBV29-1 | few | CSVVPSGRGHEQYF | TGCAGCGTTGTACCCAGCGGGAGGGGGCACGAGCAGTACTTC
TRBJ1-1 | NA | TRBV7-2 | few | CASSHPRQVSEAFF | TGTGCCAGCAGCCACCCCCGACAGGTATCTGAAGCTTTCTTT
TRBJ2-3 | TRBD2 | TRBV7-2 | NA | CASSPKTGGGADTQYF | TGTGCCAGCAGCCCTAAGACGGGAGGGGGTGCAGATACGCAGTATTTT
TRBJ2-6 | NA | TRBV20-1 | NA | CSARKPQGSGANVLTF | TGCAGTGCTAGGAAACCCCAGGGATCTGGGGCCAACGTCCTGACTTTC
TRBJ2-1 | TRBD2 | TRBV4-3 | once | CASSQDGASGRFLNEQFF | TGCGCCAGCAGCCAAGACGGAGCTAGCGGGAGGTTTTTGAATGAGCAGTTCTTC
TRBJ2-3 | NA | TRBV12-3/TRBV12-4 | NA | CASSPRTGSTDTQYF | TGTGCCAGCAGTCCGCGGACGGGTAGCACAGATACGCAGTATTTT
TRBJ2-2 | TRBD2 | TRBV5-1 | few | CASSGLENTGELFF | TGCGCCAGCTCGGGACTAGAGAACACCGGGGAGCTGTTTTTT
TRBJ2-1 | NA | TRBV12-3/TRBV12-4 | NA | CASIYRVGDEQFF | TGTGCCAGCATTTACAGGGTCGGGGATGAGCAGTTCTTC
TRBJ2-1 | TRBD2 | TRBV14 | once | CASSLRLGLAHNEQFF | TGTGCCAGCAGCCTACGCCTGGGACTAGCCCACAATGAGCAGTTCTTC
TRBJ1-4 | TRBD1 | TRBV27 | NA | CASALLGTGDEKLFF | TGTGCCAGCGCGTTATTGGGGACAGGGGACGAAAAACTGTTTTTT
TRBJ1-1 | TRBD1 | TRBV7-9 | NA | CASSLEGGWAFF | TGTGCCAGCAGCTTGGAAGGGGGCTGGGCTTTCTTT
TRBJ2-7 | TRBD2 | TRBV20-1 | few | CSAQTSESWYEQYF | TGCAGTGCCCAAACTAGCGAGAGCTGGTACGAGCAGTACTTC
TRBJ2-5 | NA | TRBV20-1 | NA | CSASSRSGETQYF | TGCAGTGCTAGTTCTCGCTCCGGGGAGACCCAGTACTTC
TRBJ2-3 | NA | TRBV10-1 | few | CASSDVGEGTDTQYF | TGCGCCAGCAGTGATGTTGGGGAGGGCACAGATACGCAGTATTTT
TRBJ1-4 | NA | TRBV6-5 | few | CASSYSTVRTTNEKLFF | TGTGCCAGCAGTTACTCGACGGTGAGAACAACTAATGAAAAACTGTTTTTT
TRBJ2-2 | NA | TRBV24-1 | few | CATRRGTGELFF | TGTGCCACCAGAAGGGGCACCGGGGAGCTGTTTTTT
TRBJ2-1 | TRBD1 | TRBV29-1 | few | CSVPGQGGHEQFF | TGCAGCGTGCCGGGACAGGGAGGGCATGAGCAGTTCTTC